What follows are 12 T cell receptor beta chains derived from one specimen sequenced in a study of beta chain features in type 1 diabetes. These receptors' antigens are unknown. Since all of the isolated RNA was reverse transcribed, expressed TCRB transcripts were what got sequenced. Some clones are missing from TCRdb's copy, which holds only in-frame ones; the method was immunoSEQ multiplex PCR. The sample lists some 150,000 clones, about 13% occurring once. Whole-study findings and limits: Moderate yet significant TCRB CDR3 shortening was seen in Type 1 diabetes patients in all four CD4+ subsets.

Sequencing used central memory CD4+ T cells from blood. These receptor sequences come from a man aged 18 to 29 with type 1 diabetes.

The sample holds many counts of this clone. This same CDR3 is encoded by further DNA sequences in the sample. The chain joins TRBV25-1 to TRBJ1-1; D unresolved. Trimming took off 2 bases at V and 4 bases at J, with 2 bases between the two ends. The CDR3 covers 11 residues. Germline lookup yields CDR1 MGHDK and CDR2 SYGVNS. Written as DNA, the CDR3 is TGTGCCAGCAGTGAACTCACTGAAGCTTTCTTT. Its protein is CASSELTEAFF. Based on the CDR3 plus reference TRBV25-1 and TRBJ1-1, the full variable domain is EADIYQTPRYLVIGTGKKITLECSQTMGHDKMYWYQQDPGMELHLIHYSYGVNSTEKGDLSSESTVSRIRTEHFPLTLESARPSHTSQYLCASSELTEAFFGQGTRLTVV.

This chain joins TRBV7-2 and TRBJ1-1, with D unresolved. Between the trimmed V and J ends, which lost 6 bases and 1 base, there was a span of 9 bases. Germline V gene lookup returns CDR1 SGHTA and CDR2 FQGNSA. CDR3 length: 13 amino acids. The CDR3 here is CASRRGENTEAFF. DNA for the CDR3: TGTGCCAGCAGACGCGGGGAGAACACTGAAGCTTTCTTT.

This clone was seen a few times. The V call is TRBV11-2, the J call TRBJ2-7; D might be TRBD2 (5 bases). The CDR3 is 15 amino acids. The germline CDR1 and CDR2 sequences are SGHAT and FQNNGV. Trimming shortened V by 4 bases and J by 3 bases, and 16 bases separated the two germline ends. The CDR3 DNA is TGTGCCAGCAGCTCTACTCCCGGGGTTCGCTACGAGCAGTACTTC. Translation gives CASSSTPGVRYEQYF.

This clone was detected only a few times. The chain is built from TRBV5-1 and TRBJ2-3; possible D gene TRBD2, 7 bases. Trimming removed 3 bases at V and 11 bases at J, with 10 bases between. The length of the CDR3 is 11 residues. Germline V lookup: CDR1 SGHRS, CDR2 YFSETQ. This CDR3 reads CASSSGGVQYF. The CDR3, as DNA: TGCGCCAGCAGCTCGGGGGGCGTGCAGTATTTT.

The gene calls are TRBV19 and TRBJ1-1, with 8 positions matching TRBD1. CDR3 length equals 13 residues. The V gene's germline CDR1 is LNHDA and CDR2 SQIVND (reference sequence). Trimming took 5 bases from V and 8 from J; bases not matched to a gene: 7. The CDR3 region is CASSLTGTGEAFF. Here the CDR3 DNA reads TGTGCCAGTAGTTTGACCGGGACAGGAGAAGCTTTCTTT. Looking up the rest from reference TRBV19 and TRBJ1-1 gives the full variable domain: DGGITQSPKYLFRKEGQNVTLSCEQNLNHDAMYWYRQDPGQGLRLIYYSQIVNDFQKGDIAEGYSVSREKKESFPLTVTSAQKNPTAFYLCASSLTGTGEAFFGQGTRLTVV.

This clone came up a few times. This CDR3 is also generated by other DNA sequences in the sample. The V gene is TRBV7-2, the J gene TRBJ2-3, with 9 bases identical to TRBD2. V shed 5 bases, J shed 4 bases, and the junction held 4 bases outside the gene matches. This CDR3 contains 14 residues. Germline V gives CDR1 SGHTA, CDR2 FQGNSA. Written as DNA, the CDR3 is TGTGCCAGCAGCCCAGGACTAGCGTCAGATACGCAGTATTTT. Translation: CASSPGLASDTQYF.

This clone was seen a few times. The chain is built from TRBV7-6 and TRBJ2-5; D might be TRBD2 (7 bases). V lost 1 base and J lost 4, with 13 bases in between. In germline, CDR1 is SGHVS, CDR2 FNYEAQ. The CDR3 consists of 15 residues. The CDR3: CASSLEFRGGETQYF. The CDR3 DNA reads as TGTGCCAGCAGCTTAGAATTTAGGGGGGGAGAGACCCAGTACTTC.

The chain combines TRBV5-4 with TRBJ2-5; D call uncertain. In germline, CDR1 is SGHNT, CDR2 YYREEE (reference sequence). The CDR3 runs 15 residues. With 4 bases removed from V and 2 bases from J, the gap between germline ends came to 15 bases. The CDR3 DNA follows: TGTGCCAGCAGCGATCCGAAAGGAATACAAGAGACCCAGTACTTC. It yields the protein CASSDPKGIQETQYF.

This clone was counted a few times. V usage is TRBV29-1 and J usage is TRBJ1-1; TRBD1 agrees at 8 bases. CDR1 SQVTM and CDR2 ANQGSEA come from the germline V gene. The CDR3 contains 14 residues. Trimming at V came to 6 bases and at J to 6 bases, leaving 12 bases not matched to a gene. The CDR3 spells CSVGRQGIVAEAFF. CDR3 sequence (DNA): TGCAGCGTGGGAAGACAGGGGATTGTAGCTGAAGCTTTCTTT.

The gene calls are TRBV5-1 and TRBJ2-3; no firm D call. The V gene lost 5 bases and the J gene lost 0 bases, with 13 bases spanning the gap. CDR1 is SGHRS, CDR2 YFSETQ, per germline. The CDR3 sequence is 15 residues long. Written as DNA, the CDR3 is TGCGCCAGCAGTCGGCAGACCACTAGCACAGATACGCAGTATTTT. Its protein product is CASSRQTTSTDTQYF. Variable domain in full (rest from reference TRBV5-1 and TRBJ2-3): KAGVTQTPRYLIKTRGQQVTLSCSPISGHRSVSWYQQTPGQGLQFLFEYFSETQRNKGNFPGRFSGRQFSNSRSEMNVSTLELGDSALYLCASSRQTTSTDTQYFGPGTRLTVL.

This chain uses TRBV9 with TRBJ2-1, with D unclear. Germline values: CDR1 SGDLS, CDR2 YYNGEE. The CDR3 consists of 13 residues. Trimming stripped 9 bases from V and 2 bases from J, with 12 bases between. The CDR3: CATGRSTYNEQFF. CDR3 coding DNA: TGTGCCACCGGCCGGTCCACCTACAATGAGCAGTTCTTC. Supplemented by reference TRBV9 and TRBJ2-1, the full variable domain reads DSGVTQTPKHLITATGQRVTLRCSPRSGDLSVYWYQQSLDQGLQFLIQYYNGEERAKGNILERFSAQQFPDLHSELNLSSLELGDSALYFCATGRSTYNEQFFGPGTRLTVL.

This clone has only a few counts. The J gene is TRBJ1-4, the V gene TRBV7-2; weak D call: TRBD1 (5 bases). Trimming stripped 5 bases from V and 4 bases from J, with 11 bases between. From germline, CDR1 is SGHTA and CDR2 FQGNSA. The CDR3 covers 14 residues. The CDR3 spells CASSPDSVNEKLFF. The CDR3 region has the DNA TGTGCCAGCAGCCCCGACAGCGTTAATGAAAAACTGTTTTTT. Complete variable domain (other parts from reference TRBV7-2 and TRBJ1-4): GAGVSQSPSNKVTEKGKDVELRCDPISGHTALYWYRQSLGQGLEFLIYFQGNSAPDKSGLPSDRFSAERTGGSVSTLTIQRTQQEDSAVYLCASSPDSVNEKLFFGSGTQLSVL.